Following are 17 T cell receptor beta chains from one sample sequenced in a study of T cell clonotyping in hematopoietic cell transplantation. TCRdb's copy holds only in-frame clones and misses some; the assay was immunoSEQ multiplex PCR. The sample has roughly 4,100 clones, 95% seen once. The sample was PBMCs, taken 30 days after allogeneic stem cell transplant. The source of these receptors is a male patient in his forties or fifties who had an allogeneic stem cell transplant from a related donor, so the T cells may come from the graft donor. Some clones in this sample may be carry-over from other donors' samples.

The CDR3 DNA reads as TGTGCCATCAGGCCTAGGAGCTCCTACGAGCAGTACTTC. Translation gives CAIRPRSSYEQYF. This sequence joins TRBV10-3 and TRBJ2-7, with D unclear. With 6 bases removed from V and 0 bases from J, the gap between germline ends came to 9 bases. The germline gives CDR1 ENHRY, CDR2 SYGVKD. The CDR3 consists of 13 residues.

V usage is TRBV4-3 and J usage is TRBJ1-2; the D is unclear. This CDR3 is 14 amino acids long. From germline, CDR1 is LGHNA and CDR2 YSLEER. The V end lost 0 bases, the J end lost 4 bases, and 9 bases lay between the germline ends. CDR3 sequence (DNA): TGCGCCAGCAGCCAAGATGCGGTTGGCTATGGCTACACCTTC. Translating gives CASSQDAVGYGYTF.

V usage is TRBV9 and J usage is TRBJ1-1; no firm D call. Between the trimmed V and J ends, which lost 0 bases and 1 base, there was a span of 10 bases. The germline gives CDR1 SGDLS, CDR2 YYNGEE. CDR3 length: 15 amino acids. CDR3 coding DNA: TGTGCCAGCAGCGTAGTGGACCAGAGGAACACTGAAGCTTTCTTT. Amino acid sequence: CASSVVDQRNTEAFF.

The rearrangement links TRBV30 to TRBJ2-7; 7 nucleotides line up with TRBD1. Germline CDR1 is GTSNPN and CDR2 is SVGIG (reference sequence). The CDR3 contains 13 residues. Germline trimming cut 2 bases from V and 3 bases from J; bases unmatched to any gene: 4. The CDR3 reads CAWSLGGSYEQYF. CDR3 sequence (DNA): TGTGCCTGGAGTCTAGGGGGCAGCTACGAGCAGTACTTC. Full variable domain (remainder filled in from reference TRBV30 and TRBJ2-7): SQTIHQWPATLVQPVGSPLSLECTVEGTSNPNLYWYRQAAGRGLQLLFYSVGIGQISSEVPQNLSASRPQDRQFILSSKKLLLSDSGFYLCAWSLGGSYEQYFGPGTRLTVT.

This clone has only one observation. V is TRBV4-1 and J is TRBJ1-1, with no clear D. Germline V gene lookup returns CDR1 MGHRA and CDR2 YSYEKL. Trimming took 3 bases from V and 4 from J, leaving 6 bases between them. The CDR3 consists of 12 residues. CDR3 region: CASSQGTTEAFF. The CDR3, as DNA: TGCGCCAGCAGCCAGGGTACCACTGAAGCTTTCTTT.

This chain links TRBV30 with TRBJ2-3; either TRBD1 or TRBD2 may supply D (6 bases each). There are 14 residues in the CDR3. CDR1 and CDR2 from the germline V gene are GTSNPN and SVGIG (reference sequence). Trimming left V 3 bases short and J 5 bases short, with 15 bases between. CDR3 sequence (DNA): TGTGCCTGGAGCTGGCAAGGGGGGAGAGATACGCAGTATTTT. Translated: CAWSWQGGRDTQYF. Full variable domain (missing parts from reference TRBV30 and TRBJ2-3): SQTIHQWPATLVQPVGSPLSLECTVEGTSNPNLYWYRQAAGRGLQLLFYSVGIGQISSEVPQNLSASRPQDRQFILSSKKLLLSDSGFYLCAWSWQGGRDTQYFGPGTRLTVL.

The chain joins TRBV9 to TRBJ1-1, with a tentative D call TRBD1 (5 bases). The V gene lost 2 bases and the J gene lost 0 bases, with 14 bases spanning the gap. Germline-derived CDR1 and CDR2 are SGDLS and YYNGEE. The CDR3 spans 16 residues. DNA for the CDR3: TGTGCCAGCAGCGTCTTGGGTCTGGGGGTGAACACTGAAGCTTTCTTT. Protein sequence: CASSVLGLGVNTEAFF.

This clone was counted only a few times. The J gene is TRBJ2-1, the V gene TRBV11-2, with D possibly TRBD2 on 6 matching bases. Deletions cut 0 bases from V and 6 bases from J, with 15 bases between. This CDR3 contains 16 residues. Germline V CDR1 and CDR2: SGHAT, FQNNGV. DNA for the CDR3: TGTGCCAGCAGCTTAGATGAGATAGCGGAGATCAATGAGCAGTTCTTC. Translating it yields CASSLDEIAEINEQFF.

V is TRBV4-1 and J is TRBJ2-2; D is possibly TRBD2 (7 bases). This CDR3 is 15 amino acids long. The V end was cut by 4 bases, the J end by 7 bases, with 16 bases between. CDR1 and CDR2 (germline): MGHRA, YSYEKL. The CDR3 DNA sequence: TGCGCCAGCAGCCTTGGTCGGGGGGCGGGCGGGGAGCTGTTTTTT. Its protein is CASSLGRGAGGELFF.

The chain is built from TRBV4-1 and TRBJ2-6; D gene unclear. Trimming shortened V by 2 bases and J by 0 bases, and 5 bases separated the two germline ends. The CDR3 has 15 amino acids. Germline V gene data show CDR1 as MGHRA and CDR2 as YSYEKL. Here the CDR3 reads CASSQPHSGANVLTF. CDR3 nucleotide sequence: TGCGCCAGCAGCCAACCGCACTCTGGGGCCAACGTCCTGACTTTC.

A few counts support this clone. This chain uses TRBV29-1 with TRBJ1-2; D possibly corresponds to TRBD1 (6 bases). CDR3 size: 11 residues. Germline CDR1 SQVTM, CDR2 ANQGSEA. Trimming removed 5 bases at V and 4 bases at J, with 8 bases between. The CDR3 reads CSVPDSYGYTF. The CDR3 nucleotides are TGCAGCGTTCCGGACAGCTATGGCTACACCTTC.

DNA for the CDR3: TGTGCCAGCAGCCGGCCTCCCCGGGGGGGACTAGCGGACCCGAACACCGGGGAGCTGTTTTTT. Its translation: CASSRPPRGGLADPNTGELFF. The gene calls are TRBV7-8 and TRBJ2-2, with 11 nucleotides matching TRBD2. The V gene end was trimmed by 5 bases and the J gene end by 0 bases; junction bases not matched to a gene: 17. The CDR3 is 21 amino acids. CDR1 is SGHVS, CDR2 FQNEAQ, per germline.

This clone appeared once. The chain has TRBV6-5 and TRBJ2-3; 10 bases are shared with TRBD2. This CDR3 has 15 amino acids. CDR1 is MNHEY, CDR2 SVGAGI, per germline. V gave up 5 bases and J gave up 1 base; unmatched junction bases: 3. CDR3 sequence: CASSPSGGRTDTQYF. CDR3 DNA: TGTGCCAGCAGTCCTAGCGGGGGCCGCACAGATACGCAGTATTTT.

This sequence joins TRBV10-3 and TRBJ1-3; D ambiguous. The CDR3 spans 15 residues. The germline V gene has CDR1 ENHRY and CDR2 SYGVKD. The germline V and J ends were trimmed by 0 bases and 2 bases, with 8 bases remaining between them. As DNA, the CDR3 is TGTGCCATCAGTGAGTCGAGGGTACCTGGAAACACCATATATTTT. Translating it yields CAISESRVPGNTIYF.

The V and J genes are TRBV5-1 and TRBJ1-2, with TRBD1 as a possible D gene (6 bases). CDR3 size: 15 residues. Trimming cost V 4 bases and J 4 bases, with 17 bases left between them. From germline, CDR1 is SGHRS and CDR2 YFSETQ. This chain's CDR3 is CASSPRTGSGYGYTF. CDR3 nucleotides: TGCGCCAGCAGCCCAAGAACAGGGTCGGGCTATGGCTACACCTTC.

The chain is built from TRBV29-1 and TRBJ2-3; TRBD2 matches at 7 bases. V lost 6 bases and J lost 6; bases outside the gene matches: 9. Germline V gene lookup returns CDR1 SQVTM and CDR2 ANQGSEA. This CDR3 has 13 amino acids. The CDR3 protein is CSVLGGSRDTQYF. CDR3 in DNA: TGCAGCGTGCTGGGGGGGAGTCGGGATACGCAGTATTTT.

This clone has a single count. This sequence joins TRBV4-1 and TRBJ2-7, with a possible D match to TRBD2 (6 bases). CDR3 size: 16 residues. V gave up 0 bases and J gave up 5 bases, with 17 bases separating them. Germline-derived CDR1 and CDR2 are MGHRA and YSYEKL. The CDR3 DNA follows: TGCGCCAGCAGCCAAGATTTGACGGGAGTGAGGAACGAGCAGTACTTC. It specifies CASSQDLTGVRNEQYF.